This entry lists 25 T cell receptor beta chains sequenced from one sample in a study of T cell repertoires in cytomegalovirus infection. TCRdb ran MiXCR on the reads and lists one entry per CDR3 protein. The sample lists 300,000 to 400,000 distinct CDR3 sequences; 8% to 10% were seen once. The sample comprised PBMCs. Receptors originate from a human donor in good health (CMV status not recorded). Some clones in this sample may be carry-over from other donors' samples.

This clonotype was counted at least ten times. The rearrangement joins TRBV7-2 to TRBJ1-3; 7 bases fit TRBD1. V dropped 0 bases and J dropped 3; count of bases not matched to a gene: 8. CDR1 and CDR2 (germline): SGHTA, FQGNSA. The CDR3 is 17 amino acids. The CDR3 bases are TGTGCCAGCAGCTTAGCGTTTAAGGGGGCAAGTGGAAACACCATATATTTT. Residues: CASSLAFKGASGNTIYF. Filled out from reference TRBV7-2 and TRBJ1-3, the complete variable domain reads GAGVSQSPSNKVTEKGKDVELRCDPISGHTALYWYRQSLGQGLEFLIYFQGNSAPDKSGLPSDRFSAERTGGSVSTLTIQRTQQEDSAVYLCASSLAFKGASGNTIYFGEGSWLTVV.

The chain couples TRBV11-2 to TRBJ1-3; unclear D gene. Trimming took 5 bases from V and 4 from J, leaving 15 bases between them. The CDR3 totals 15 residues. Germline CDR1 reads SGHAT; CDR2 reads FQNNGV. In DNA, the CDR3 is TGTGCCAGCAGCCCCACCATCTCAAACGGAAACACCATATATTTT. This sequence encodes CASSPTISNGNTIYF.

This clonotype was counted only a few times. The chain carries TRBV20-1 and TRBJ1-1; TRBD1 might be the D (6 bases). CDR1 and CDR2 (germline): DFQATT, SNEGSKA (reference sequence). Between the trimmed V and J ends, which lost 6 bases and 11 bases, there was a span of 19 bases. CDR3 size: 12 residues. The CDR3 here is CSAGGRGTGAFF. In DNA, the CDR3 is TGCAGTGCGGGGGGGCGCGGGACCGGGGCTTTCTTT.

Here the CDR3 reads CAWRYRGQWDEQFF. The CDR3 DNA reads TGTGCCTGGAGGTACCGGGGACAGTGGGATGAGCAGTTCTTC. The chain employs TRBV30 and TRBJ2-1; 7 bases match TRBD1. Trimming removed 3 bases from V and 8 bases from J; junction bases left unmatched: 10. Per the germline V gene, CDR1 is GTSNPN and CDR2 is SVGIG (reference sequence). The CDR3 is 14 amino acids.

This clonotype was seen only a few times. The chain combines TRBV15 with TRBJ1-5; D remains unclear. There are 13 residues in the CDR3. The V end lost 0 bases, the J end lost 7 bases, and 7 bases lay between the germline ends. CDR1 and CDR2 (germline): LNHNV, YYDKDF (reference sequence). CDR3 protein: CATSREVGQPQHF. CDR3 in DNA: TGTGCCACCAGCAGAGAGGTGGGACAGCCCCAGCATTTT.

The sample holds a few counts of this clonotype. The rearrangement links TRBV15 to TRBJ1-5; 7 nucleotides agree with TRBD1. The CDR3 spans 15 residues. The junction had 7 bases not matched to a gene; V was cut back by 3 bases and J by 5 bases. Germline CDR1 reads LNHNV; CDR2 reads YYDKDF (reference sequence). The CDR3 DNA reads as TGTGCCACCAGCAGCGATGACAGGGCCTATCAGCCCCAGCATTTT. Its translation: CATSSDDRAYQPQHF.

There are many counts of this clonotype. The J gene is TRBJ2-2, the V gene TRBV7-2; D is undetermined. CDR3 length: 15 residues. V was shortened by 4 bases and J by 6 bases, with 15 bases between the two germline ends. The germline V gene encodes CDR1 SGHTA and CDR2 FQGNSA. The CDR3 loop is CASSYGSRVAGELFF. In nucleotides, the CDR3 is TGTGCCAGCAGCTACGGTTCAAGGGTGGCCGGGGAGCTGTTTTTT.

The sample holds many counts of this clonotype. The rearrangement uses TRBV7-8 and TRBJ1-2, with D tentatively TRBD1 (5 bases). Looked up from germline, CDR1 is SGHVS and CDR2 is FQNEAQ. This CDR3 has 14 residues. V lost 2 bases, J lost 2 bases, and 9 bases lay in between. The CDR3 DNA reads as TGTGCCAGCAGCTTAAGGGACCGCAACTATGGCTACACCTTC. Residues: CASSLRDRNYGYTF.

The DNA of the CDR3 is TGTGCCAGCAGCTACCGGGACCAAGGTGAAAAACTGTTTTTT. Residues: CASSYRDQGEKLFF. The chain is built from TRBV7-9 and TRBJ1-4, with D possibly TRBD1 on 5 matching bases. CDR3 size: 14 residues. Trimming left V 4 bases short and J 7 bases short, with 13 bases between. Looked up from germline, CDR1 is SEHNR and CDR2 is FQNEAQ (reference sequence).

Details on this clonotype: A much larger clone lies one base from this, so it may be a read error. The chain joins TRBV7-2 to TRBJ1-5; 9 bases fit TRBD1. This CDR3 is 14 amino acids long. CDR1 and CDR2 (germline): SGHTA, FQGNSA. This CDR3 reads CASRLGQGFQPQHF. The CDR3, as DNA: TGTGCCAGCCGCTTAGGACAGGGGTTCCAGCCCCAGCATTTT.

This clonotype appeared many times. The V call is TRBV7-6, the J call TRBJ1-4; TRBD1 agrees at 7 bases. Trimming took 1 base from V and 8 from J; bases not matched to a gene: 7. The CDR3 extends over 15 amino acids. Germline V gene sequence: CDR1 SGHVS, CDR2 FNYEAQ. CDR3 bases: TGTGCCAGCAGCTTAGTCGAAGGGGGCAGGGAAAAACTGTTTTTT. Encoded protein: CASSLVEGGREKLFF.

This clonotype was seen repeatedly, ten times or more. This chain connects TRBV27 to TRBJ2-2; 12 bases are a match to TRBD1. The CDR3 spans 21 residues. Per germline, CDR1 MNHEY and CDR2 SMNVEV (reference sequence). V trimming: 4 bases; J trimming: 3 bases; junction bases outside the gene matches: 18. The chain's CDR3 is CASSSPPGTGGKGQDTGELFF. For the CDR3, the DNA is TGTGCCAGCAGTTCGCCCCCCGGGACAGGGGGCAAGGGGCAAGACACCGGGGAGCTGTTTTTT.

This clonotype has at least ten counts. J is TRBJ1-5 and V is TRBV7-8; a weak D match, TRBD1 (6 bases). CDR1 is SGHVS and CDR2 is FQNEAQ in the germline V gene. The CDR3 extends over 21 amino acids. Trimming left V 0 bases short and J 2 bases short, with 26 bases between. In nucleotides, the CDR3 is TGTGCCAGCAGCTTAGCCCGGGACGACAGGAGAGCTATAGGTCGCAATCAGCCCCAGCATTTT. As protein: CASSLARDDRRAIGRNQPQHF.

This chain uses TRBV6-8 with TRBJ2-1; D may correspond to TRBD1 or TRBD2 (5 bases each). CDR1 and CDR2 (germline): MNHGY, SAAAGT. With 7 bases removed from V and 7 bases from J, the gap between germline ends came to 23 bases. The CDR3 has 16 residues. CDR3 in DNA: TGTGCCAGCACCCCCCAGGGTGTAACACTAGTAAATGAGCAGTTCTTC. Amino acids: CASTPQGVTLVNEQFF.

This clonotype was counted ten times or more. The gene calls are TRBV28 and TRBJ2-3, with TRBD2 identical over 13 bases. Unmatched junction bases numbered 5, after V lost 5 bases and J lost 3 bases. Germline-derived CDR1 and CDR2 are MDHEN and SYDVKM. CDR3 length: 16 amino acids. The CDR3 bases are TGTGCCAGCAGTCCATGGACTAGCGGGAGTACAGATACGCAGTATTTT. This sequence encodes CASSPWTSGSTDTQYF.

This clonotype has a count of ten or more. The chain employs TRBV7-2 and TRBJ1-2; D is uncertain. Trimming removed 4 bases at V and 12 bases at J, with 18 bases between. Germline lookup yields CDR1 SGHTA and CDR2 FQGNSA. The CDR3 has 13 amino acids. The chain's CDR3 is CASSSSWRSDNTF. CDR3 sequence (DNA): TGTGCCAGCAGCTCCTCGTGGAGATCCGATAACACCTTC.

This clonotype has just a few counts. V usage is TRBV5-4 and J usage is TRBJ1-6; possibly TRBD1 for D (6 bases). The CDR3 has 15 amino acids. The germline V gene has CDR1 SGHNT and CDR2 YYREEE (reference sequence). V was pared by 2 bases and J by 7 bases, with 13 bases between. The CDR3 sequence is CASSFAQGSNSPLHF. CDR3 DNA sequence: TGTGCCAGCAGCTTTGCACAGGGCTCGAATTCACCCCTCCACTTT. The whole variable domain, filled in from reference TRBV5-4 and TRBJ1-6, reads ETGVTQSPTHLIKTRGQQVTLRCSSQSGHNTVSWYQQALGQGPQFIFQYYREEENGRGNFPPRFSGLQFPNYSSELNVNALELDDSALYLCASSFAQGSNSPLHFGNGTRLTVT.

This clonotype was counted only a few times. The chain is built from TRBV12-3 or TRBV12-4 and TRBJ2-7; 13 positions match TRBD2. This CDR3 comprises 16 residues. Unmatched junction bases numbered 7, after V lost 6 bases and J lost 2 bases. The CDR3 spells CASRPGTSGIPYEQYF. The CDR3 DNA reads TGTGCCAGCAGACCTGGGACTAGCGGGATCCCCTACGAGCAGTACTTC.

This clonotype has just a few counts. The rearrangement joins TRBV7-9 to TRBJ2-5, with 7 bases matching TRBD1. The V gene's germline CDR1 is SEHNR and CDR2 FQNEAQ (reference sequence). The CDR3 consists of 15 residues. V lost 2 bases to trimming and J lost 4 bases; unmatched junction nucleotides: 7. The CDR3 region is CASSLRQGVGETQYF. For the CDR3, the DNA is TGTGCCAGCAGCTTAAGACAGGGTGTTGGAGAGACCCAGTACTTC.

The chain combines TRBV7-9 with TRBJ1-4; weak D call: TRBD1 (5 bases). Per the germline V gene, CDR1 is SEHNR and CDR2 is FQNEAQ (reference sequence). The CDR3 is made up of 15 amino acids. V lost 3 bases, J lost 8 bases, and 16 bases lay in between. The CDR3: CASSLGAGPGEKLFF. For the CDR3, the DNA is TGTGCCAGCAGCTTGGGAGCGGGGCCAGGGGAAAAACTGTTTTTT.

This clonotype came up many times. The CDR3 DNA reads as TGTGCCAGCAGCTTGGGACTTCGCACAGATAAGGTGTATTTT. It specifies CASSLGLRTDKVYF. The rearrangement links TRBV7-2 to TRBJ2-3, with a weak D call TRBD2 (6 bases). Germline CDR1 is SGHTA and CDR2 is FQGNSA. CDR3 size: 14 residues. Trimming removed 3 bases from V and 14 bases from J, with 21 bases in between. The whole variable domain, filled in from reference TRBV7-2 and TRBJ2-3, reads GAGVSQSPSNKVTEKGKDVELRCDPISGHTALYWYRQSLGQGLEFLIYFQGNSAPDKSGLPSDRFSAERTGGSVSTLTIQRTQQEDSAVYLCASSLGLRTDKVYFGPGTRLTVL.

This clonotype was seen a handful of times. The chain links TRBV6-2 or TRBV6-3 to TRBJ2-1, with D perhaps TRBD2 (5 bases). CDR3 size: 16 residues. Germline loops: CDR1 MNHEY, CDR2 SVGEGT. With 6 bases removed from V and 6 bases from J, the gap between germline ends came to 21 bases. The CDR3 DNA reads TGTGCCAGCAGACGCCCCGGGAATGCAGTAAGCAATGAGCAGTTCTTC. Translation gives CASRRPGNAVSNEQFF.

The CDR3 is CASSPTQVPGYYNEQFF. The DNA for the CDR3 is TGCGCCAGCAGCCCGACGCAAGTCCCGGGGTACTACAATGAGCAGTTCTTC. V usage is TRBV5-1 and J usage is TRBJ2-1; D might be TRBD2 (5 bases). This CDR3 contains 17 residues. Trimming cost V 4 bases and J 3 bases, with 20 bases left between them. The V gene's germline CDR1 is SGHRS and CDR2 YFSETQ. The full variable domain, completed using reference TRBV5-1 and TRBJ2-1, is KAGVTQTPRYLIKTRGQQVTLSCSPISGHRSVSWYQQTPGQGLQFLFEYFSETQRNKGNFPGRFSGRQFSNSRSEMNVSTLELGDSALYLCASSPTQVPGYYNEQFFGPGTRLTVL.

In its sample, this clonotype was seen many times. The chain is built from TRBV7-2 and TRBJ2-7, with D perhaps matching TRBD1 (7 bases). Trimming shortened V by 5 bases and J by 2 bases, and 28 bases separated the two germline ends. CDR1 and CDR2 from the germline V gene are SGHTA and FQGNSA. This CDR3 contains 19 residues. The CDR3 DNA is TGTGCCAGCAGCCCAGGGGGGTCTGCTGCGCGGGGTGCCCCCTACGAGCAGTACTTC. It yields the protein CASSPGGSAARGAPYEQYF.

This clonotype was seen more than once but under ten times. V and J are TRBV20-1 and TRBJ1-1; 11 bases align to TRBD1. From germline, CDR1 is DFQATT and CDR2 SNEGSKA (reference sequence). The length of the CDR3 is 16 residues. J gave up 11 bases and V 3 bases, and 17 bases lay outside the gene matches. CDR3 amino acids: CSARDRGLRDLSAAFF. Written as DNA, the CDR3 is TGCAGTGCTAGGGACAGGGGGCTAAGGGACCTCTCTGCTGCTTTCTTT.